This TCR beta chain is drawn from a study of regulatory T cells in long-lasting Graves disease (dated by TCRdb to the early 2020s). As for the study more broadly: In the newly diagnosed Graves' disease group, patients had been taking antithyroid drugs for less than 3 months. Persistent Graves' disease patients were compared with newly diagnosed Graves' disease patients by peripheral blood TCR sequencing and RNA sequencing. The study took place in China and was registered as a clinical trial. TCR sequencing covered some 13 persistent and approximately 20 newly diagnosed Graves' disease patients, some 33 samples in total. Beyond this particular receptor, the publication reports: A larger number of public clonotypes was shared among persistent patients (fewer than 3,000) than among newly diagnosed patients (about 990). Because the primary lesion, thyroid tissue, could not be accessed, the study looked at peripheral blood alone. Persistent Graves' disease patients showed lower TCR Shannon entropy and fewer highly expanded clones than newly diagnosed patients, suggesting clonal expansion. Preferential use of TRBV28, TRBJ1-2 and TRBJ2-5 was observed in persistent disease, whereas TRBV20-1 and TRBJ2-1 were favored in newly diagnosed disease. Only the TCR beta chain was sequenced and analyzed. The authors noted that the small sample size was a limitation that may lower accuracy.

In the paper's terms, the time point label means: newly diagnosed GD, antithyroid drugs for less than 3 months. For both TCR sequencing and RNA sequencing, RNA was extracted from PBMCs in TRIzol. The diagnosis of Graves' disease followed American Thyroid Association guidelines. The patients came from an endocrinology department in Xi'an, China. Each patient gave approximately 10 milliliters of peripheral blood, collected in an EDTA anticoagulant tube. PBMCs were isolated by Ficoll Paque Plus density gradient separation without further T cell sorting. An Agilent 2100 Bioanalyzer and agarose gel were used to assess RNA quality, and a NanoDrop 2000 was used to measure RNA concentration. Libraries came from multiplex PCR. Sequencing took place on an Illumina HiSeq 4000. iRepertoire HTBI primers and Arm-PCR amplification of CDR3 regions were used to construct TCR beta libraries. Before sequencing, the PCR products went through gel purification. The study's own analysis went as follows. Across samples, around 58 TRBV and roughly 15 TRBJ segments were identified and used for gene usage analysis of CDR3 amino acid clonotypes. Filtered high-quality paired reads were merged into contigs using COPE and FqMerger. BLAST was used to align contigs to IMGT TRBV, TRBD and TRBJ reference genes, and CDR3 was defined according to IMGT. Clonotypes above 0.1% frequency were classified as highly expanded clones. Repertoire diversity was measured by Shannon entropy, and V-J evenness by the Gini coefficient. Public clonotypes were defined as clonotypes shared by more than one individual. TCRdb cleaned the public reads at Q25 with fastp, built clones with MiXCR and kept in-frame beta chains. A single entry per CDR3 protein holds the most common genes and DNA from its merged rows. For this entry, the V and J calls and clone size follow TCRdb and not the study's own pipeline. This sample has 350,000 to 500,000 distinct CDR3 sequences in its table, and approximately 15% of those were observed once. The ten largest clones take up approximately 15% of the sample.

Including the terminal cysteine and phenylalanine, the CDR3 comprises 15 residues. Only the CDR3 portion is preserved as DNA: 45 bases, with reading frame beginning at the first base. Trimming leaves V shorter by 3 bases and J shorter by 5 bases, with the junction holding 10 bases beyond the gene matches. Reading the germline V gene (reference sequence) gives CDR1 DFQATT and CDR2 SNEGSKA. This clonotype was seen many times. This receptor's antigen is unknown. No much larger clonotype is one base removed from it; base qualities were not supplied. The sample was also linked to a second study, of T cells in Graves' hyperthyroidism and ophthalmopathy. The second publication reports: A patient counted as having stable Graves' hyperthyroidism if no progression to ophthalmopathy occurred over 18 months of follow-up. Hyperthyroidism patients were newly diagnosed, with disease duration under 2 months, and aged 18 to 65 years. Exclusion was applied to patients with uncontrolled infections, other autoimmune diseases, pregnancy or lactation. Diagnoses were based on clinical symptoms, serum thyroxine and TRAb, thyroid ultrasound and orbital computed tomography. A first-round RT-PCR of the TCR CDR3 used the HTBI primer set with the Qiagen OneStep RT-PCR kit. Blood samples also contained most of the expanded thyroid clonotypes (frequency above 0.001), which suggests that blood repertoires may reflect thyroid immune responses. Ophthalmopathy was separated from stable hyperthyroidism by a 13 V-J signature model, with just over 85% sensitivity and 81% to 83% specificity obtained in cross-validation and 80%/75% obtained in testing. During validation, the model predicted progression to ophthalmopathy a median of approximately 6 months ahead of onset, with 70.59% sensitivity and roughly 72% specificity. TCR V-J signatures able to tell the groups apart were searched for in a discovery cohort of approximately 95 patients, of whom more than 40 had Graves' ophthalmopathy and roughly 59 had stable Graves' hyperthyroidism. An independent validation cohort of around 19 hyperthyroidism patients and 17 patients who later progressed to ophthalmopathy tested prospective prediction of ophthalmopathy. For training and testing, the 100 or so patients in the discovery cohort were randomly divided in a 7:3 ratio. In addition, the study compared T-cell repertoires in thyroid tissue and in blood from roughly six Graves' hyperthyroidism patients. Following sampling, methimazole starting at 30 mg daily was given to hyperthyroidism patients, and high-dose intravenous methylprednisolone was given to ophthalmopathy patients. The libraries were constructed in a second round of multiplex PCR and then size-selected and purified. The libraries were sequenced on an Illumina HiSeq2000 using paired-end 100 bp reads. SOAPnuke was used to process the raw data, removing reads that contained adapters or uncalled bases, had a mean Phred below 15, or lacked an exact match to the constant primer or identifier. High-quality paired reads were merged with COPE v1.2.5, and unique nucleotide sequences were defined as clonotypes. MiTCR v1.1 was used to align clonotypes to the IMGT TRBV, TRBD and TRBJ reference segments. Analysis was restricted to V-J combinations with a frequency above 0.0001, which covered 98% to 99.2% of repertoires. The TCS score was defined as F50 (clonal expansion) divided by E x V (chaos), with BLOSUM62-based TCRdist calculated between CDR3 peptides within each V-J. Welch's t-statistics and random forest reduced 450 to 600 V-J features to 10 to 15, which were used in a naive Bayes classifier (R e1071). Sample size was not statistically predetermined, and blinding of investigators to group allocation was not performed. The paper reports TCR Vbeta CDR3 sequencing of approximately 130 peripheral blood samples: under 45 ophthalmopathy, around 80 hyperthyroidism and 17 progressor patients.

The origin of this receptor is a woman in her forties or fifties with Graves disease. Donor details come from another sample of the same person, matched by shared clones. The sequence links TRBV20-1 to TRBJ2-3; 8 central nucleotides agree with TRBD1. Sequencing used peripheral blood mononuclear cells (PBMCs), obtained at new diagnosis, from a patient treated with antithyroid drugs. The CDR3 has the sequence CSASGAGGVIDTQYF. Here is the DNA: TGCAGTGCTAGCGGTGCAGGGGGCGTGATAGATACGCAGTATTTT.